Following are 3 T cell receptor beta chains from one sample sequenced in a study of T cells after yellow fever vaccination. Using its own MiXCR run on the 5' RACE reads, TCRdb lists one record per CDR3 protein. The repertoire holds roughly 300,000 distinct CDR3 sequences, with 6.5% to 8.5% as singletons. The sample consisted of PBMCs, taken approximately 47 days after the first yellow fever vaccination. Source of these receptors: a man aged 18 to 35 who received the YFV17D yellow fever vaccine.

The rearrangement uses TRBV7-6 and TRBJ2-5; a weak D match, TRBD2 (6 bases). Germline loops: CDR1 SGHVS, CDR2 FNYEAQ. Trimming took 5 bases from V and 7 from J, leaving 14 bases between them. This CDR3 is built from 13 residues. CDR3 sequence: CASSRRGARTQYF. CDR3 sequence (DNA): TGTGCCAGCAGCCGGCGGGGAGCCCGGACCCAGTACTTC. The full variable domain, in which reference TRBV7-6 and TRBJ2-5 provide the parts outside the CDR3, is GAGVSQSPRYKVTKRGQDVALRCDPISGHVSLYWYRQALGQGPEFLTYFNYEAQQDKSGLPNDRFSAERPEGSISTLTIQRTEQRDSAMYRCASSRRGARTQYFGPGTRLLVL.

This clonotype came up many times. V and J are TRBV6-5 and TRBJ2-5, with a weak D call TRBD1 (6 bases). The germline V gene encodes CDR1 MNHEY and CDR2 SVGAGI. V dropped 2 bases and J dropped 5 bases, with 12 bases sitting between them. The CDR3 extends over 14 amino acids. The CDR3 protein is CASSYVGAGETQYF. The CDR3 DNA is TGTGCCAGCAGTTACGTGGGGGCCGGGGAGACCCAGTACTTC.

This clonotype appeared many times. The chain employs TRBV13 and TRBJ1-1, with unresolved D. This CDR3 is 16 amino acids long. V was shortened by 2 bases and J by 1 base, with 14 bases between the two germline ends. Germline loops: CDR1 PRHDT, CDR2 FYEKMQ (reference sequence). The DNA for the CDR3 is TGTGCCAGCAGCTTAACGGTTGGGGTGACGAACACTGAAGCTTTCTTT. Amino acids: CASSLTVGVTNTEAFF. Full variable domain (remainder filled in from reference TRBV13 and TRBJ1-1): AAGVIQSPRHLIKEKRETATLKCYPIPRHDTVYWYQQGPGQDPQFLISFYEKMQSDKGSIPDRFSAQQFSDYHSELNMSSLELGDSALYFCASSLTVGVTNTEAFFGQGTRLTVV.